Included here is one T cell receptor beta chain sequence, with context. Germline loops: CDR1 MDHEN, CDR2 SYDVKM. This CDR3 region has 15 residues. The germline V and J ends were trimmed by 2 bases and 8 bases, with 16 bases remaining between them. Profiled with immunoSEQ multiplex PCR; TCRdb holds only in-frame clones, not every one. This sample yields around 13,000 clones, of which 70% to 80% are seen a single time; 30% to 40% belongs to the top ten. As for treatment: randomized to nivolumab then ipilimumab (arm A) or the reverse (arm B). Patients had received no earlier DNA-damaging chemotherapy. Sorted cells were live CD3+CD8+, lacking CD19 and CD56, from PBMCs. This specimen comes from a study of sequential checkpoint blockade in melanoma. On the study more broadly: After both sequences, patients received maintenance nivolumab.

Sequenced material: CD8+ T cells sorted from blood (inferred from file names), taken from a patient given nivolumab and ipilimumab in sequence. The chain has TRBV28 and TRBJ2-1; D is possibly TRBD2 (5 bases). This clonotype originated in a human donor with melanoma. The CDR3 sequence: CASSLERTFNHEQFF. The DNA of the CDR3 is TGTGCCAGCAGTTTAGAAAGGACTTTTAACCATGAGCAGTTCTTC.